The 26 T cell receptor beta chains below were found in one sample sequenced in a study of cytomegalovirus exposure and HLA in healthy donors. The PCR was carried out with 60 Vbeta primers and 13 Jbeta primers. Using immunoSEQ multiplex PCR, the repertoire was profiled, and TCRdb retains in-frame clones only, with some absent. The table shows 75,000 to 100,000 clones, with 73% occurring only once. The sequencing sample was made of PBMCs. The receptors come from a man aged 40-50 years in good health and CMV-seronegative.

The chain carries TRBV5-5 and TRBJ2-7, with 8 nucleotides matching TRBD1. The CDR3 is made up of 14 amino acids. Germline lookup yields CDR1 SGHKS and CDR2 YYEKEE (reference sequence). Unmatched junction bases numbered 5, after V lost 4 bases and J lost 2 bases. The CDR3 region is CASSSPGQAYEQYF. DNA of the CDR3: TGTGCCAGCAGCAGTCCGGGACAGGCCTACGAGCAGTACTTC.

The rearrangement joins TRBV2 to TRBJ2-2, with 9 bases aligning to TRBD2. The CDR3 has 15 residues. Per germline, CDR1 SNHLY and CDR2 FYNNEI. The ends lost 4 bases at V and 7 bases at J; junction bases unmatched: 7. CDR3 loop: CASSGERGEVGELFF. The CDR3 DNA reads TGTGCCAGCAGTGGAGAGCGGGGGGAAGTCGGGGAGCTGTTTTTT. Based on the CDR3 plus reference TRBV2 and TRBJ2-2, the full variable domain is EPEVTQTPSHQVTQMGQEVILRCVPISNHLYFYWYRQILGQKVEFLVSFYNNEISEKSEIFDDQFSVERPDGSNFTLKIRSTKLEDSAMYFCASSGERGEVGELFFGEGSRLTVL.

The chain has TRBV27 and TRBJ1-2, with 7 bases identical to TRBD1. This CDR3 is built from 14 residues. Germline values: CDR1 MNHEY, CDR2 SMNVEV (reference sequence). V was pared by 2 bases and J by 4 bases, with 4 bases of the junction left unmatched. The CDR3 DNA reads TGTGCCAGCAGTTTAAAGGGGGCCGGCTATGGCTACACCTTC. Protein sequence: CASSLKGAGYGYTF.

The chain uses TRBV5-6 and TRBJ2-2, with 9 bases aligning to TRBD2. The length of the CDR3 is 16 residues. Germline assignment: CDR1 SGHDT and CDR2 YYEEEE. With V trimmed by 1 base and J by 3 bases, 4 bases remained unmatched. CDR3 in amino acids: CASSLLLAGHTGELFF. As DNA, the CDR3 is TGTGCCAGCAGCTTGTTACTAGCGGGCCACACCGGGGAGCTGTTTTTT.

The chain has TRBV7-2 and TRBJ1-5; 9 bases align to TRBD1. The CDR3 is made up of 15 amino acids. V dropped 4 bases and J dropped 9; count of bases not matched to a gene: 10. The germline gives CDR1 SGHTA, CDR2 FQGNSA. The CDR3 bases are TGTGCCAGCAGCTGGGGGACAGGGCCCATAGGGCCCCAGCATTTT. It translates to CASSWGTGPIGPQHF.

The CDR3 here is CASSSPRRLGVYEQYF. The CDR3 region has the DNA TGTGCCAGCAGTTCCCCCAGGAGACTAGGGGTCTACGAGCAGTACTTC. This sequence joins TRBV27 and TRBJ2-7; D may be TRBD2 (6 bases). Germline CDR1 is MNHEY and CDR2 is SMNVEV (reference sequence). This CDR3 has 16 amino acids. V dropped 4 bases and J dropped 3 bases, with 19 bases sitting between them.

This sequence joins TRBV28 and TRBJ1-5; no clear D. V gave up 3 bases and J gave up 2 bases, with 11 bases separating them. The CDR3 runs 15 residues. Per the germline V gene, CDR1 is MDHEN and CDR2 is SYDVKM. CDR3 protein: CASSLGGNRNQPQHF. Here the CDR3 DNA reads TGTGCCAGCAGTTTGGGAGGCAATCGCAATCAGCCCCAGCATTTT. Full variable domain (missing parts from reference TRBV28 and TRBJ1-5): DVKVTQSSRYLVKRTGEKVFLECVQDMDHENMFWYRQDPGLGLRLIYFSYDVKMKEKGDIPEGYSVSREKKERFSLILESASTNQTSMYLCASSLGGNRNQPQHFGDGTRLSIL.

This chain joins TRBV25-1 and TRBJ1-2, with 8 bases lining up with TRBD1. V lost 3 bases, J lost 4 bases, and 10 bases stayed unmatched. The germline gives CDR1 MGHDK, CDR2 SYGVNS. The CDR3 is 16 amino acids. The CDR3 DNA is TGTGCCAGCAGTGACCTCCGAATTGGACAGGGCTATGGCTACACCTTC. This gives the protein CASSDLRIGQGYGYTF.

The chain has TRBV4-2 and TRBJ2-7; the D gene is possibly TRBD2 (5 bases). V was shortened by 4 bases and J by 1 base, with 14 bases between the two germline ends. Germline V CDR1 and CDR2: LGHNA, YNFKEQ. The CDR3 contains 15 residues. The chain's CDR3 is CASSLEFGGSYEQYF. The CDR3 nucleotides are TGTGCCAGCAGCCTGGAATTCGGAGGTTCCTACGAGCAGTACTTC.

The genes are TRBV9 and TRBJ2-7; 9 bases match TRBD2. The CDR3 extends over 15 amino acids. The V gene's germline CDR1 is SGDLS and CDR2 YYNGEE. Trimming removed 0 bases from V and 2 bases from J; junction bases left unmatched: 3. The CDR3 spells CASSVAPSGAYEQYF. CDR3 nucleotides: TGTGCCAGCAGCGTAGCTCCTAGCGGGGCCTACGAGCAGTACTTC.

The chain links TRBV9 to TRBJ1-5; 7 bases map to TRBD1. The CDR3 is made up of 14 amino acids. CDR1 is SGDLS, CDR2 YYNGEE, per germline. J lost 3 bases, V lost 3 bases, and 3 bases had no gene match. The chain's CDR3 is CASSADRYNQPQHF. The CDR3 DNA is TGTGCCAGCAGCGCGGACAGGTACAATCAGCCCCAGCATTTT.

Here the CDR3 reads CAISDPSDRGSTEAFF. The DNA of the CDR3 is TGTGCCATCAGTGACCCGTCAGACAGGGGATCCACTGAAGCTTTCTTT. The chain uses TRBV10-3 and TRBJ1-1; 8 bases map to TRBD1. In germline, CDR1 is ENHRY, CDR2 SYGVKD. The junction had 10 bases not matched to a gene; V was cut back by 3 bases and J by 4 bases. The CDR3 contains 16 residues.

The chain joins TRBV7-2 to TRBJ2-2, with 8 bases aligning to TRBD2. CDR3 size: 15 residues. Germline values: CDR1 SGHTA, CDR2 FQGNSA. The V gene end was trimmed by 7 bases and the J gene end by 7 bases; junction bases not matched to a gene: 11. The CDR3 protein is CASKEVAGSLGELFF. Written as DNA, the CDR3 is TGTGCCAGCAAGGAAGTAGCGGGGTCGCTCGGGGAGCTGTTTTTT.

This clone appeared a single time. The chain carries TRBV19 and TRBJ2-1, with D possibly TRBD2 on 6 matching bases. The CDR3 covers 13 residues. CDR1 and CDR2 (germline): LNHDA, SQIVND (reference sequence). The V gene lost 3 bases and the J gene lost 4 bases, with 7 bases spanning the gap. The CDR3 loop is CASSIGGYNEQFF. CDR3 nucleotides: TGTGCCAGTAGTATCGGAGGGTACAATGAGCAGTTCTTC.

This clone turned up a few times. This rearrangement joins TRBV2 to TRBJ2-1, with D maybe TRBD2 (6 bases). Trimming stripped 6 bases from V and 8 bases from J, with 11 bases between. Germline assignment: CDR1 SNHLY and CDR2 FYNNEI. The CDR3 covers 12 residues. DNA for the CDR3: TGTGCCAGCAGGACGGAGGGTCATGAGCAGTTCTTC. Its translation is CASRTEGHEQFF. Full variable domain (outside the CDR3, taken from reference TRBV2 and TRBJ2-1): EPEVTQTPSHQVTQMGQEVILRCVPISNHLYFYWYRQILGQKVEFLVSFYNNEISEKSEIFDDQFSVERPDGSNFTLKIRSTKLEDSAMYFCASRTEGHEQFFGPGTRLTVL.

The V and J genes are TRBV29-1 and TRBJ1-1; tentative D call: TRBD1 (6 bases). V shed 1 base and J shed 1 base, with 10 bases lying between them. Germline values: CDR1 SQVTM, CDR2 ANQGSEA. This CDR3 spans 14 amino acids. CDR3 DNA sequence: TGCAGCGTTGAAGCCCACAGGGAGAACACTGAAGCTTTCTTT. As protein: CSVEAHRENTEAFF.

CDR3 region: CASSFTGNNYGYTF. CDR3 nucleotide sequence: TGTGCCAGCAGCTTTACAGGGAACAACTATGGCTACACCTTC. The chain employs TRBV5-5 and TRBJ1-2; the D gene is possibly TRBD1 (6 bases). Germline V lookup: CDR1 SGHKS, CDR2 YYEKEE (reference sequence). Trimming stripped 2 bases from V and 2 bases from J, with 10 bases between. CDR3 length equals 14 residues.

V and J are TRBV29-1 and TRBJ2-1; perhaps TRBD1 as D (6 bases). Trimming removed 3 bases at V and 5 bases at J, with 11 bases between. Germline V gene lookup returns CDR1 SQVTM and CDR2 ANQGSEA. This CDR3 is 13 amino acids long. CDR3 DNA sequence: TGCAGCGTTGAGAGGGACACCGACAATGAGCAGTTCTTC. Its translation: CSVERDTDNEQFF.

The CDR3: CASSWDRGPYEQYF. In DNA form, the CDR3 reads TGCGCCAGCAGCTGGGACAGGGGGCCCTACGAGCAGTACTTC. The chain combines TRBV5-1 with TRBJ2-7, with 12 positions matching TRBD1. The CDR3 consists of 14 residues. Germline CDR1 and CDR2: SGHRS and YFSETQ. J gave up 2 bases and V 3 bases, and 0 bases lay outside the gene matches.

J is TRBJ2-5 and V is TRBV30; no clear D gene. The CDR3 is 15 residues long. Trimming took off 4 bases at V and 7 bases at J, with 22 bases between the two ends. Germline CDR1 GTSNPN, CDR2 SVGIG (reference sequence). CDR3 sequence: CAWNPETPGLVTQYF. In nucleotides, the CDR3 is TGTGCCTGGAACCCCGAGACTCCCGGTCTTGTGACCCAGTACTTC.

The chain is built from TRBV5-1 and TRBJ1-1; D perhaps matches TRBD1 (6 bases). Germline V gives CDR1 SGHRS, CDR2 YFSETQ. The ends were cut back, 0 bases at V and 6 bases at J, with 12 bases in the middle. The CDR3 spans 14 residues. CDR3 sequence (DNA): TGCGCCAGCAGCTTGGAACAGGGAAGCGCTGAAGCTTTCTTT. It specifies CASSLEQGSAEAFF.

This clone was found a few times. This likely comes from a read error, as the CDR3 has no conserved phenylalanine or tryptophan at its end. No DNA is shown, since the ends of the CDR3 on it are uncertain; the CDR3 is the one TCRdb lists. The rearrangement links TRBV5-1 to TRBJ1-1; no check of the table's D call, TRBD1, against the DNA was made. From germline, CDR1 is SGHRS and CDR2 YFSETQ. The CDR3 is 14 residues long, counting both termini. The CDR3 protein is CASSPTGDHTEALV.

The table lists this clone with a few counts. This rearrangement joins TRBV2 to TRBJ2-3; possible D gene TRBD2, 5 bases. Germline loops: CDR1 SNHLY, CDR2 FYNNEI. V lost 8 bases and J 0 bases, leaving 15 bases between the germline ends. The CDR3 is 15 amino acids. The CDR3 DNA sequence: TGTGCCAGCGGACTCGTGCGATCTAGCACAGATACGCAGTATTTT. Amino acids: CASGLVRSSTDTQYF. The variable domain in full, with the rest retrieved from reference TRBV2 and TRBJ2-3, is EPEVTQTPSHQVTQMGQEVILRCVPISNHLYFYWYRQILGQKVEFLVSFYNNEISEKSEIFDDQFSVERPDGSNFTLKIRSTKLEDSAMYFCASGLVRSSTDTQYFGPGTRLTVL.

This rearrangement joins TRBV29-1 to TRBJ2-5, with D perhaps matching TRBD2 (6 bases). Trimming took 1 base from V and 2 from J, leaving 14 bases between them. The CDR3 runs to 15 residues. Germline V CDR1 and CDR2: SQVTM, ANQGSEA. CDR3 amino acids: CSVEGSRERQETQYF. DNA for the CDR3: TGCAGCGTTGAAGGGTCCCGGGAGCGACAAGAGACCCAGTACTTC.

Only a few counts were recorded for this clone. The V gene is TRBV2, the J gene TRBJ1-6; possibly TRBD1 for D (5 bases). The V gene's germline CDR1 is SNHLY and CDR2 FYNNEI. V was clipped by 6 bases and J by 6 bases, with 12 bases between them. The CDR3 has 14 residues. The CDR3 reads CASRMGLVNSPLHF. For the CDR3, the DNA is TGTGCCAGCAGAATGGGACTCGTTAATTCACCCCTCCACTTT.

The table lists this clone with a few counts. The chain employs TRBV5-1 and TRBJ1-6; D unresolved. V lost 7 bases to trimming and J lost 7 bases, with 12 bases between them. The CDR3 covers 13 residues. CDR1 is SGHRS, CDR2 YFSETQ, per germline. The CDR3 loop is CASSADPNSPLHF. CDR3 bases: TGCGCCAGCTCAGCGGATCCAAATTCACCCCTCCACTTT.